Each of the 18 T cell receptor beta chains below was sequenced from the same sample in a study of T cell clusters in autoimmune cytopenias. TRB amplification used 250 ng of peripheral blood genomic DNA. TRB rearrangements were amplified by touch-down multiplex PCR with mixed TRB-A/B primers. No DNA is given; TCRdb re-called the multiplex PCR reads and lists each CDR3 protein once. The ten most abundant clones cover roughly 5% of a sample with thousands of distinct CDR3 sequences. Sequences were obtained from peripheral blood. The receptors here all came from a human donor with an autoimmune cytopenia or autoimmune hepatitis (not recorded which).

By frequency, this clonotype registers medium-sized. This rearrangement joins TRBV5-1 to TRBJ2-3; TCRdb calls TRBD2, which cannot be checked without DNA. Germline loops: CDR1 SGHRS, CDR2 YFSETQ. This CDR3 comprises 15 residues. CDR3 loop: CASSLGLADTDTQYF.

The V gene is TRBV12-3 or TRBV12-4, the J gene TRBJ2-7; the TCRdb call, TRBD1, lacks DNA for checking. CDR3 length: 15 residues. The CDR3 sequence: CASSPRQGSSYEQYF.

This clonotype ranks as medium-sized in terms of frequency. The V call is TRBV19, the J call TRBJ2-1. CDR1 is LNHDA, CDR2 SQIVND, per germline (reference sequence). This CDR3 contains 15 residues. The CDR3 loop is CASSSPDSSYNEQFF.

The chain employs TRBV27 and TRBJ1-1. CDR1 and CDR2 (germline): MNHEY, SMNVEV (reference sequence). This CDR3 region has 13 residues. CDR3 region: CASRVLGNTEAFF.

This clonotype ranks as medium-sized in terms of frequency. The chain recombines TRBV15 with TRBJ2-2; TCRdb lists TRBD2, though no DNA is available to test this call. From germline, CDR1 is LNHNV and CDR2 YYDKDF (reference sequence). This CDR3 spans 15 amino acids. CDR3 sequence reads: CATSRDRAPGGELFF.

In terms of frequency, this clonotype is medium-sized. The chain employs TRBV6-6 and TRBJ2-1. Germline V gene data show CDR1 as MNHNY and CDR2 as SVGAGI (reference sequence). The CDR3 consists of 16 residues. The CDR3: CASSYSGGNSYNEQFF.

The chain couples TRBV2 to TRBJ2-2; lacking DNA, the TRBD2 call made by TCRdb goes unchecked. Germline-derived CDR1 and CDR2 are SNHLY and FYNNEI. The CDR3 consists of 13 residues. Here the CDR3 reads CARRGVYTGELFF.

The chain employs TRBV7-9 and TRBJ1-6; the TCRdb D gene call, TRBD1, has no DNA to confirm it. The germline gives CDR1 SEHNR, CDR2 FQNEAQ (reference sequence). The CDR3 runs to 14 residues. The CDR3 region is CASSSGQGETPLHF. The full variable domain, its missing parts supplied by reference TRBV7-9 and TRBJ1-6, is DTGVSQNPRHKITKRGQNVTFRCDPISEHNRLYWYRQTLGQGPEFLTYFQNEAQLEKSRLLSDRFSAERPKGSFSTLEIQRTEQGDSAMYLCASSSGQGETPLHFGNGTRLTVT.

The chain has TRBV7-2 and TRBJ2-3; TCRdb designates TRBD2, a call that cannot be tested without DNA. The germline V gene encodes CDR1 SGHTA and CDR2 FQGNSA. The CDR3 length is 15 residues. The CDR3 spells CASSFGGEGGDTQYF.

This CDR3 reads CASSNPTGGGFNTEAFF. The chain recombines TRBV27 with TRBJ1-1; TCRdb returns TRBD1, unconfirmable since there is no DNA. The germline V gene encodes CDR1 MNHEY and CDR2 SMNVEV (reference sequence). The CDR3 is 17 residues long.

This chain connects TRBV11-2 to TRBJ2-7; TCRdb selects TRBD1, and the lack of DNA leaves this call unchecked. This CDR3 is 16 amino acids long. From germline, CDR1 is SGHAT and CDR2 FQNNGV. The CDR3 sequence is CASSPNRDRTPYEQYF. The entire variable domain, with the rest obtained from reference TRBV11-2 and TRBJ2-7, is as follows: EAGVAQSPRYKIIEKRQSVAFWCNPISGHATLYWYQQILGQGPKLLIQFQNNGVVDDSQLPKDRFSAERLKGVDSTLKIQPAKLEDSAVYLCASSPNRDRTPYEQYFGPGTRLTVT.

Frequency places this clonotype as medium-sized. The V and J genes are TRBV6-2 or TRBV6-3 and TRBJ2-1; with no DNA, the TCRdb D assignment of TRBD2 cannot be verified. CDR3 size: 15 residues. The germline CDR1 and CDR2 sequences are MNHEY and SVGEGT. The CDR3 loop reads CASNLGLAGGHEQFF.

Judged by frequency, this clonotype is medium-sized. The rearrangement joins TRBV29-1 to TRBJ2-1; TCRdb names TRBD1, which stays unverified in the absence of DNA. Germline CDR1 is SQVTM and CDR2 is ANQGSEA. The length of the CDR3 is 13 residues. This CDR3 is CSGGQQSYNEQFF.

This clonotype is classed as medium-sized by frequency. V and J are TRBV4-2 and TRBJ2-1; the D call of TRBD2 rests on TCRdb alone, since no DNA is present to check it. Germline CDR1 is LGHNA and CDR2 is YNFKEQ. There are 15 residues in the CDR3. CDR3 loop: CASSQGSGGADEQFF.

J is TRBJ2-7 and V is TRBV5-1; the D call from TCRdb, TRBD1, cannot be confirmed without DNA. Per the germline V gene, CDR1 is SGHRS and CDR2 is YFSETQ. CDR3 size: 16 residues. CDR3 loop: CASSSSGTGVQDEQYF.

This clonotype is medium-sized by frequency. The chain is built from TRBV6-1 and TRBJ1-5; TCRdb's D call of TRBD1 is untestable without DNA. From germline, CDR1 is MNHNS and CDR2 SASEGT. The CDR3 is made up of 14 amino acids. CDR3 region: CASSELGGGQPQHF.

This chain uses TRBV7-7 with TRBJ1-1. The CDR3 is 13 amino acids. Germline-derived CDR1 and CDR2 are SSHAT and FNYEAQ (reference sequence). CDR3: CASSPDLRTEAFF.

This sequence joins TRBV7-9 and TRBJ2-7; TCRdb's D call of TRBD1 is untestable without DNA. Germline-derived CDR1 and CDR2 are SEHNR and FQNEAQ (reference sequence). This CDR3 contains 16 residues. CDR3 residues: CASSLGGDRPSYEQYF.